This entry lists 21 T cell receptor beta chains sequenced from one sample in a study of T cells in Graves' hyperthyroidism and ophthalmopathy. The CDR3 regions of TCR beta were amplified from RNA transcripts. Initially, a first-round RT-PCR of the TCR CDR3 employed the HTBI primer set. TCRdb recomputed calls from the multiplex PCR reads with MiXCR, one row per CDR3 protein. This table has hundreds of thousands of distinct CDR3 sequences, 18% appearing once. The sequenced material came from blood. Every receptor here comes from a man aged 40-50 years with Graves' hyperthyroidism.

The chain combines TRBV5-4 with TRBJ2-3, with unresolved D. This CDR3 region has 15 residues. Trimming removed 0 bases from V and 6 bases from J, with 14 bases in between. Per germline, CDR1 SGHNT and CDR2 YYREEE (reference sequence). In nucleotides, the CDR3 is TGTGCCAGCAGCTTGGGTGGCCCGGTGACCGATACGCAGTATTTT. Its translation is CASSLGGPVTDTQYF.

In regard to this clonotype: This clone may be a read error of a much larger clone one base away. This chain joins TRBV20-1 and TRBJ2-7, with unresolved D. CDR1 and CDR2 (germline): DFQATT, SNEGSKA (reference sequence). V was shortened by 0 bases and J by 3 bases, with 21 bases between the two germline ends. The CDR3 is 17 residues long. The CDR3 loop reads CSARDYLRPGLHYEQYF. The CDR3 DNA follows: TGCAGTGCTAGAGACTATCTCAGACCGGGCCTTCACTACGAGCAGTACTTC.

This clonotype was picked up many times. This sequence joins TRBV27 and TRBJ2-1; D call uncertain. CDR1 is MNHEY, CDR2 SMNVEV, per germline (reference sequence). This CDR3 is built from 13 residues. Between the trimmed V and J ends, which lost 5 bases and 6 bases, there was a span of 11 bases. The CDR3 DNA reads TGTGCCAGCAGTAGCAGGTACGCCAATGAGCAGTTCTTC. Protein product: CASSSRYANEQFF.

This clonotype was seen a handful of times. A read error may explain this, as a much larger clone is one base away. As DNA, the CDR3 is TGTGCCACCAGCAGAGATCGGAGACGCCCTAGCACAGATACGCAGTATTTT. Protein: CATSRDRRRPSTDTQYF. V gene TRBV15 combines with J gene TRBJ2-3; no clear D. In germline, CDR1 is LNHNV, CDR2 YYDKDF (reference sequence). V dropped 0 bases and J dropped 0 bases, with 13 bases sitting between them. The CDR3 runs to 17 residues.

The table lists this clonotype with a few counts. This chain connects TRBV9 to TRBJ2-7; D call uncertain. Germline values: CDR1 SGDLS, CDR2 YYNGEE. The CDR3 is made up of 14 amino acids. V was shortened by 7 bases and J by 2 bases, with 16 bases between the two germline ends. DNA of the CDR3: TGTGCCAGCTCGCCGAGTGGCCCAGCCTACGAGCAGTACTTC. Protein sequence: CASSPSGPAYEQYF.

This clonotype was seen repeatedly, ten times or more. The chain is built from TRBV5-1 and TRBJ2-3; 8 nucleotides agree with TRBD2. Germline-derived CDR1 and CDR2 are SGHRS and YFSETQ. The CDR3 is 19 amino acids. V was clipped by 4 bases and J by 2 bases; unmatched bases: 18. This CDR3 reads CASSALGLGSPVNTDTQYF. CDR3 coding DNA: TGCGCCAGCAGCGCCCTGGGACTAGGGAGTCCTGTAAACACAGATACGCAGTATTTT.

Ten or more counts support this clonotype. The chain is built from TRBV7-2 and TRBJ2-3, with TRBD2 matching 8 bases. The CDR3 extends over 16 amino acids. V shed 4 bases, J shed 1 base, and the junction held 7 bases outside the gene matches. Germline CDR1 reads SGHTA; CDR2 reads FQGNSA. The CDR3 reads CASSSTLGGGTDTQYF. Here the CDR3 DNA reads TGTGCCAGCAGCTCCACCCTCGGGGGGGGCACAGATACGCAGTATTTT.

This clonotype showed up just a few times. J is TRBJ2-5 and V is TRBV5-1, with 14 positions matching TRBD2. V trimming: 4 bases; J trimming: 3 bases; junction bases outside the gene matches: 5. The CDR3 has 16 residues. CDR1 and CDR2 from the germline V gene are SGHRS and YFSETQ. The CDR3 DNA reads TGCGCCAGCAGCAGCGGGACTAGCGGGGGTGAAGAGACCCAGTACTTC. Translated: CASSSGTSGGEETQYF.

This clonotype was seen at least ten times. The rearrangement joins TRBV6-1 to TRBJ1-1, with D hard to call. CDR1 MNHNS and CDR2 SASEGT come from the germline V gene. Trimming removed 5 bases from V and 0 bases from J, with 13 bases in between. The CDR3 consists of 15 residues. The CDR3 nucleotides are TGTGCCAGCAGTAGGAGACGGACTATGAACACTGAAGCTTTCTTT. Its protein is CASSRRRTMNTEAFF.

This clonotype was counted at least ten times. V and J are TRBV12-3 or TRBV12-4 and TRBJ1-1; D may be TRBD1 (5 bases). V lost 4 bases to trimming and J lost 4 bases, with 10 bases between them. This CDR3 contains 13 residues. The CDR3 is CASSSQGGTEAFF. Here the CDR3 DNA reads TGTGCCAGCAGTTCGCAGGGAGGCACTGAAGCTTTCTTT.

This chain connects TRBV10-3 to TRBJ2-3; TRBD1 matches at 7 bases. The CDR3 consists of 15 residues. Germline assignment: CDR1 ENHRY and CDR2 SYGVKD. The J segment lost 4 bases and the V segment lost 4 bases, leaving 8 bases of the junction unmatched. Here the CDR3 DNA reads TGTGCCATCAGTGGTTTTGACAGGGACGCAGATACGCAGTATTTT. It encodes CAISGFDRDADTQYF.

This clonotype was found a few times. The chain employs TRBV3-1 and TRBJ1-1, with 7 bases that match TRBD1. Germline-derived CDR1 and CDR2 are LGHDT and YNNKEL (reference sequence). V shed 4 bases and J 8 bases; nucleotides not matched to a gene: 10. This CDR3 contains 14 residues. The CDR3: CASSLAWEDREAFF. Here the CDR3 DNA reads TGTGCCAGCAGCCTAGCATGGGAGGACAGGGAAGCTTTCTTT. The variable domain in full, completed from reference TRBV3-1 and TRBJ1-1, reads DTAVSQTPKYLVTQMGNDKSIKCEQNLGHDTMYWYKQDSKKFLKIMFSYNNKELIINETVPNRFSPKSPDKAHLNLHINSLELGDSAVYFCASSLAWEDREAFFGQGTRLTVV.

In its sample, this clonotype was seen a few times. CDR3 loop: CASSAQENTEAFF. CDR3 nucleotides: TGCGCCAGCAGCGCACAGGAGAACACTGAAGCTTTCTTT. V gene TRBV5-1 combines with J gene TRBJ1-1, with a tentative D call TRBD1 (5 bases). CDR3 length: 13 residues. Germline loops: CDR1 SGHRS, CDR2 YFSETQ. V lost 4 bases and J lost 1, with 8 bases in between.

This clonotype was observed at least ten times. V is TRBV5-6 and J is TRBJ1-2; no reliable D call. In germline, CDR1 is SGHDT, CDR2 YYEEEE. The CDR3 loop spans 13 amino acids. V was shortened by 0 bases and J by 8 bases, with 11 bases between the two germline ends. CDR3 nucleotide sequence: TGTGCCAGCAGCTTGGGCCCCACCGGCGGCTACACCTTC. The encoded protein is CASSLGPTGGYTF. Filled out from reference TRBV5-6 and TRBJ1-2, the complete variable domain reads DAGVTQSPTHLIKTRGQQVTLRCSPKSGHDTVSWYQQALGQGPQFIFQYYEEEERQRGNFPDRFSGHQFPNYSSELNVNALLLGDSALYLCASSLGPTGGYTFGSGTRLTVV.

This clonotype came up many times. The rearrangement joins TRBV2 to TRBJ2-5; D gene uncertain. The CDR3 covers 14 residues. V lost 6 bases, J lost 0 bases, and 11 bases lay in between. Germline loops: CDR1 SNHLY, CDR2 FYNNEI. CDR3 DNA: TGTGCCAGCAGAGTTTCGGAAAACCAAGAGACCCAGTACTTC. It translates to CASRVSENQETQYF.

This clonotype was seen ten or more times. This chain links TRBV6-1 with TRBJ1-1; D unresolved. Per germline, CDR1 MNHNS and CDR2 SASEGT. This CDR3 contains 11 residues. The V and J ends lost 6 bases and 5 bases respectively, with 7 bases between them. This CDR3 reads CASRGMTEAFF. The CDR3 nucleotides are TGTGCCAGCAGGGGTATGACTGAAGCTTTCTTT.

This clonotype showed up many times. The CDR3 protein is CASSLNRLDTQYF. The DNA of the CDR3 is TGTGCCAGCAGCTTGAACAGATTAGATACGCAGTATTTT. The V gene is TRBV11-2, the J gene TRBJ2-3; D is ambiguous. Germline V lookup: CDR1 SGHAT, CDR2 FQNNGV. The germline V and J ends were trimmed by 3 bases and 5 bases, with 9 bases remaining between them. This CDR3 is 13 amino acids long.

This clonotype has a count of ten or more. This rearrangement joins TRBV6-1 to TRBJ2-3; D remains ambiguous. V was shortened by 2 bases and J by 1 base, with 10 bases between the two germline ends. The CDR3 extends over 15 amino acids. Germline V gives CDR1 MNHNS, CDR2 SASEGT. As DNA, the CDR3 is TGTGCCAGCAGTGAACCCACCGGACGCACAGATACGCAGTATTTT. Translating it yields CASSEPTGRTDTQYF.

This clonotype was picked up many times. The chain employs TRBV27 and TRBJ2-5; the D gene is possibly TRBD2 (6 bases). V was pared by 2 bases and J by 7 bases, with 11 bases between. There are 13 residues in the CDR3. Per germline, CDR1 MNHEY and CDR2 SMNVEV (reference sequence). The CDR3: CASSLLFGGTQYF. The CDR3 bases are TGTGCCAGCAGTTTACTCTTCGGGGGGACCCAGTACTTC.

This clonotype was seen repeatedly, ten times or more. The chain carries TRBV6-1 and TRBJ2-1; D unclear. CDR3 length: 15 amino acids. V was shortened by 8 bases and J by 5 bases, with 19 bases between the two germline ends. Germline CDR1 is MNHNS and CDR2 is SASEGT. The CDR3 reads CASFRGGFVDNEQFF. CDR3 bases: TGTGCCAGCTTCCGCGGCGGATTTGTGGACAATGAGCAGTTCTTC.

The chain carries TRBV19 and TRBJ1-6, with D perhaps TRBD1 (6 bases). Germline V gives CDR1 LNHDA, CDR2 SQIVND (reference sequence). V was trimmed by 6 bases and J by 7 bases, leaving 16 bases between them. The CDR3 has 15 residues. The CDR3 nucleotides read TGTGCCAGTAGCCCCCCCGGGGGGGCAAATTCACCCCTCCACTTT. This sequence encodes CASSPPGGANSPLHF. The complete variable domain, with remaining parts taken from reference TRBV19 and TRBJ1-6, reads DGGITQSPKYLFRKEGQNVTLSCEQNLNHDAMYWYRQDPGQGLRLIYYSQIVNDFQKGDIAEGYSVSREKKESFPLTVTSAQKNPTAFYLCASSPPGGANSPLHFGNGTRLTVT.